This T cell receptor beta chain was identified during a study of identical twins. Study results and limitations: Out-of-frame alpha sequences common to twins exhibited an excess of low generation probability. Diverse VJ usage suggested most zero-insertion clonotypes were not invariant T cells. Beta out-of-frame twin sharing showed a weaker excess. The authors drew conclusions from cross-sectional statistical analysis rather than following the same donors.

This CDR3 is 15 amino acids long. Per the germline V gene, CDR1 is SGHVS and CDR2 is FQNEAQ. The V and J ends lost 1 base and 0 bases respectively, with 9 bases between them. Each CDR3 protein is one row after TCRdb ran MiXCR on the 5' RACE reads. The sample lists about 200,000 distinct CDR3 sequences; roughly 10% were seen once. In its sample, this clonotype was seen many times. Its specificity is unknown. This chain uses TRBV7-8 with TRBJ1-1; no firm D call. The TCR sequence derives from a middle-aged man in good health. Sequenced sample: memory T cells sorted from blood. The CDR3 region has the DNA TGTGCCAGCAGCTTAGAGGCAGTCATGAACACTGAAGCTTTCTTT. Residues: CASSLEAVMNTEAFF. The full variable domain, in which reference TRBV7-8 and TRBJ1-1 provide the parts outside the CDR3, is GAGVSQSPRYKVAKRGQDVALRCDPISGHVSLFWYQQALGQGPEFLTYFQNEAQLDKSGLPSDRFFAERPEGSVSTLKIQRTQQEDSAVYLCASSLEAVMNTEAFFGQGTRLTVV.